This T cell receptor beta chain originates from a study of T cell clones after liver transplantation (dated by TCRdb to the late 2010s). Describing the broader study: ITN030ST, the source of the samples, was a randomized trial that attempted immunosuppression withdrawal within 2 years of liver transplantation. Of the eight recipients, a few were HCV-positive, while the remaining recipients had been transplanted for non-autoimmune, non-viral indications. As an antigen-independent comparator for the donor-reactive sequences, third party-reactive TCRbeta sequences from pre-transplant MLRs were identified as well. Donor-reactive T cell clones were identified using TCRbeta sequencing after a pre-transplant mixed lymphocyte reaction and were then followed in post-transplant blood. Tolerance was defined as complete withdrawal of immunosuppression for at least one year without a rise in liver enzymes beyond twice the upper limit of normal. A cohort of 8 liver transplant recipients was studied, of whom 3 were classified as tolerant and 5 as non-tolerant. Blood samples were taken pre-transplant, pre-randomization before withdrawal, and post-randomization after full withdrawal or failed withdrawal. No induction therapy was given to the subjects, and standard immunosuppression was administered until randomization at 12-24 months post-transplant. The study at large found these results: Since no allograft tissue specimens were available, donor-reactive T cells may have migrated into the graft instead of being deleted. A significant post-transplant decrease in circulating donor-reactive CD4 TCRbeta sequences was observed in most of the 8 subjects, irrespective of tolerance or HCV status. Because of small, heterogeneous patient numbers and non-standardized post-transplant time points, the conclusions were only preliminary. Donor-reactive sequences declined more than third party-reactive ones, suggesting partial antigen-specific deletion unrelated to withdrawal success. Low numbers of available donor cells limited the measurable donor-reactive repertoire in a couple of subjects. When repertoire turnover was accounted for, significantly reduced detection of donor-reactive sequences was found in 7 of 8 subjects for CD4 and in 8 of 8 subjects for CD8.

Using immunoSEQ, frozen genomic DNA was subjected to high-throughput TCRbeta CDR3 sequencing, a process that included PCR amplification, mapping, bias correction and internal controls. The source study handled its data this way. Only productive rearrangements were retained, and each unique TCRbeta sequence was defined by its CDR3 nucleotide sequence together with its V and J gene. For classification of a sequence as donor-reactive, at least 5-fold expansion in CFSE-low cells relative to unstimulated pre-transplant cells and a frequency of at least 0.01% were required. Minimum frequency thresholds were set for each subject on the basis of the unstimulated sample with the lowest template count, so that a detection power of at least 90% was ensured. Jensen-Shannon divergence between the top 1000 TCRbeta sequences after and before transplant was used to measure repertoire turnover. Changes in detection of donor-reactive sequences were assessed with two-sided Fisher's exact tests. This immuneACCESS table, as held by TCRdb, lists in-frame sequences with V and J called but not all clones. Of the missing ones, under half trace to an unresolved V gene in checked studies; the others have no known cause. V and J calls and clone size come straight from that table; D and trimming were deduced from the DNA. Present in this sample are about 15,000 clones, around 90% of which were seen just once. The ten largest account for 48% of the sample.

In this sample, this clone turned up once. Its antigen is not yet known. It has no much larger one-base neighbor in the sample; base qualities were not kept. Germline trimming amounts to 1 base on V and 4 bases on J, with 8 as the count of junction bases outside the gene matches. The CDR3, cysteine through phenylalanine, is 16 amino acids long. The CDR3 DNA has 48 bases and is translated from base 1. Taken from the germline V gene, the CDR1 and CDR2 loops are MNHNS and SASEGT. This sample's time point label indicates: pre-transplant. Unstimulated PBMCs, after thawing, were stained for CD3, CD4 and CD8 and then FACS-sorted into CD3+CD4+ and CD3+CD8+ populations. Randomization to immunosuppression withdrawal applied to every one of the 8 studied subjects. Genomic DNA was isolated with the Qiagen DNeasy Blood and Tissue Kit.

The chain joins TRBV6-1 to TRBJ2-7, and 9 bases in between align with TRBD1. The source is a human donor who received a liver transplant. Specimen: CD8+ T cells from blood, collected before liver transplant. This receptor carries the CDR3 CASSEGRWDRAYEQYF. The bases read TGTGCCAGCAGTGAAGGAAGATGGGACAGGGCGTACGAGCAGTACTTC.